This TCR beta chain stems from a study of beta chain features in type 1 diabetes. The entirety of the isolated RNA underwent reverse transcription, so expressed TCRB transcripts were sequenced. Data came from immunoSEQ multiplex PCR; TCRdb stores just in-frame clones and leaves some out. The sample contains under 250,000 clones, roughly an eighth of which appear only once. This CDR3 has 15 residues. J was trimmed by 5 bases and V by 4 bases; bases with no gene match: 10. The germline CDR1 and CDR2 sequences are KGHSH and LQKENI. The chain has TRBV18 and TRBJ2-5; 7 nucleotides line up with TRBD2. This TCR derives from a woman aged 35 to 49 in good health. The sequenced sample consisted of naive CD4+ T cells from blood. The CDR3, as DNA: TGTGCCAGCTCACAGCTCGGACTAGTCCGGGAGACCCAGTACTTC. Translated, it gives CASSQLGLVRETQYF.